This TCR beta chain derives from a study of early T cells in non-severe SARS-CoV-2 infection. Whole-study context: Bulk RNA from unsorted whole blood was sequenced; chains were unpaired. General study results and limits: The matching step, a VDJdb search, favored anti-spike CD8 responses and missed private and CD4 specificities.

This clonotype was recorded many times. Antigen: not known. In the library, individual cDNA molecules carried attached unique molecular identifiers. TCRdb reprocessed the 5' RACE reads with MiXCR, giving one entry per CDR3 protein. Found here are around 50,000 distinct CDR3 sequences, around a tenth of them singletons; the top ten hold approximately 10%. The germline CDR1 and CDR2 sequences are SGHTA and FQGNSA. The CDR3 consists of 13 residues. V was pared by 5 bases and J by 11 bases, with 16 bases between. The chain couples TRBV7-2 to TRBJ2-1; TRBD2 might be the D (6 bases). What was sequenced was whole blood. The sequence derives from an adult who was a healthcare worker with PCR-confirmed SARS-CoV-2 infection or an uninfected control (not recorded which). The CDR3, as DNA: TGTGCCAGCAGCGCGCCTGGTGGCGGGAAGCAGTTCTTC. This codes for CASSAPGGGKQFF.